This TCR beta chain was documented in a study of blood T cell repertoires in COVID-19. Study summary: PBMCs, B-cell-depleted T cells, or T cells were the source of the cDNA or gDNA that made up the material.

A word on this clone: Other DNA variants within this sample encode the same CDR3.

The V end was cut by 9 bases, the J end by 4 bases, with 17 bases between. This CDR3 has 14 residues. From germline, CDR1 is LNHDA and CDR2 SQIVND (reference sequence). The method was immunoSEQ multiplex PCR; TCRdb's version includes in-frame clones alone and lacks a portion of them. Here the sample spans 200,000 to 250,000 clones, roughly 82% being singletons. The sequence was collected from a man in his fifties or sixties with active or convalescent COVID-19. V usage is TRBV19 and J usage is TRBJ2-3, with D maybe TRBD2 (7 bases). Sequencing was performed on peripheral blood. CDR3 nucleotides: TGTGCCAGCTCTCGGGGGGCCTCGGCAGATACGCAGTATTTT. Translation gives CASSRGASADTQYF.